Below are 30 T cell receptor beta chains sequenced from a single sample in a study of OX40 agonist ivuxolimab in advanced cancers. Generated by immunoSEQ multiplex PCR, the TCRdb table keeps only in-frame clones and is missing some. The sample has approximately 90,000 clones; roughly nine tenths are singletons. Sequences were derived from CD4+ or CD8+ T cells sorted from blood, sampled in a trial of the OX40 agonist ivuxolimab. Every receptor here comes from an adult with an advanced solid tumor such as melanoma, head and neck, liver or kidney cancer.

V and J are TRBV6-1 and TRBJ1-1; D perhaps matches TRBD1 (6 bases). Germline V gene data show CDR1 as MNHNS and CDR2 as SASEGT. The V and J ends lost 7 bases and 0 bases respectively, with 12 bases between them. The CDR3 spans 14 residues. The CDR3, as DNA: TGTGCCAGCATCACAGGGCTTCTGAACACTGAAGCTTTCTTT. Protein sequence: CASITGLLNTEAFF.

This chain joins TRBV10-2 and TRBJ2-3; no firm D call. From germline, CDR1 is WSHSY and CDR2 SAAADI. CDR3 size: 14 residues. The germline V and J ends were trimmed by 7 bases and 0 bases, with 11 bases remaining between them. The DNA of the CDR3 is TGCGCCAGCACTCCAGTAGCTAGCACAGATACGCAGTATTTT. Encoded protein: CASTPVASTDTQYF.

The chain joins TRBV16 to TRBJ1-2; D is ambiguous. Trimming took off 4 bases at V and 8 bases at J, with 17 bases between the two ends. The CDR3 spans 14 residues. Germline lookup yields CDR1 KGHSY and CDR2 FQNENV. CDR3 bases: TGTGCCAGCAGCCCCAATCACCGACTTGGGGGCTACACCTTC. Translating it yields CASSPNHRLGGYTF. The full variable domain, completed using reference TRBV16 and TRBJ1-2, is GEEVAQTPKHLVRGEGQKAKLYCAPIKGHSYVFWYQQVLKNEFKFLISFQNENVFDETGMPKERFSAKCLPNSPCSLEIQATKLEDSAVYFCASSPNHRLGGYTFGSGTRLTVV.

Details on this clone: The junction departs from the called germline gene at one end, perhaps through a read error. The genes are TRBV6-5 and TRBJ1-4; 12 bases are a match to TRBD1. The CDR3 runs 13 residues. CDR1 MNHEY and CDR2 SVGAGI come from the germline V gene. The CDR3: CASSSGQGAPLRF. CDR3 nucleotide sequence: TGTGCCAGCAGTTCGGGACAGGGGGCGCCCCTCCGTTTT.

This sequence joins TRBV25-1 and TRBJ1-4; D uncertain. Germline loops: CDR1 MGHDK, CDR2 SYGVNS. The CDR3 consists of 13 residues. V dropped 1 base and J dropped 8 bases, with 8 bases sitting between them. DNA of the CDR3: TGTGCCAGCAGTGAATGGTCCGGGGAAAAACTGTTTTTT. This codes for CASSEWSGEKLFF.

The chain joins TRBV18 to TRBJ2-7; no clear D gene. V dropped 3 bases and J dropped 0 bases, with 9 bases sitting between them. The CDR3 sequence is 14 residues long. Germline CDR1 and CDR2: KGHSH and LQKENI. CDR3 amino acids: CASSPIESSYEQYF. The CDR3, as DNA: TGTGCCAGCTCACCGATAGAATCCTCCTACGAGCAGTACTTC.

The chain is built from TRBV27 and TRBJ2-1, with 9 bases fitting TRBD2. The CDR3 sequence is 16 residues long. With V trimmed by 6 bases and J by 8 bases, 14 bases remained unmatched. The germline CDR1 and CDR2 sequences are MNHEY and SMNVEV (reference sequence). CDR3: CASRRLGREGVHEQFF. For the CDR3, the DNA is TGTGCCAGCAGAAGATTGGGGCGGGAGGGCGTGCATGAGCAGTTCTTC.

J is TRBJ2-5 and V is TRBV5-1; D is perhaps TRBD1 (6 bases). CDR1 and CDR2 from the germline V gene are SGHRS and YFSETQ. The CDR3 is made up of 15 amino acids. The V and J ends lost 0 bases and 2 bases respectively, with 11 bases between them. The CDR3 region has the DNA TGCGCCAGCAGCTTGGGCCCAGGGGCACAAGAGACCCAGTACTTC. Its protein product is CASSLGPGAQETQYF. The full variable domain, completed using reference TRBV5-1 and TRBJ2-5, is KAGVTQTPRYLIKTRGQQVTLSCSPISGHRSVSWYQQTPGQGLQFLFEYFSETQRNKGNFPGRFSGRQFSNSRSEMNVSTLELGDSALYLCASSLGPGAQETQYFGPGTRLLVL.

This rearrangement joins TRBV6-5 to TRBJ2-7; D possibly matches TRBD1 or TRBD2 (5 bases each). Germline V gene data show CDR1 as MNHEY and CDR2 as SVGAGI. V lost 4 bases and J lost 2, with 9 bases in between. This CDR3 contains 13 residues. CDR3 residues: CASSSGTTYEQYF. CDR3 coding DNA: TGTGCCAGCAGTTCTGGGACGACCTACGAGCAGTACTTC.

J is TRBJ2-7 and V is TRBV28, with 7 bases matching TRBD1. The CDR3 consists of 14 residues. V trimming: 6 bases; J trimming: 0 bases; junction bases outside the gene matches: 5. Per germline, CDR1 MDHEN and CDR2 SYDVKM. The CDR3 region has the DNA TGTGCCAGCAGCTGGGACAGAAGCTCCTACGAGCAGTACTTC. It specifies CASSWDRSSYEQYF. The full variable domain, with the rest looked up from reference TRBV28 and TRBJ2-7, is DVKVTQSSRYLVKRTGEKVFLECVQDMDHENMFWYRQDPGLGLRLIYFSYDVKMKEKGDIPEGYSVSREKKERFSLILESASTNQTSMYLCASSWDRSSYEQYFGPGTRLTVT.

This sequence joins TRBV6-6 and TRBJ1-2, with 8 bases lining up with TRBD1. V lost 5 bases and J lost 4; bases outside the gene matches: 9. This CDR3 is 15 amino acids long. Germline CDR1 is MNHNY and CDR2 is SVGAGI (reference sequence). CDR3 amino acids: CASSGRGQEFYGYTF. CDR3 sequence (DNA): TGTGCCAGCAGTGGACGGGGACAGGAGTTCTATGGCTACACCTTC.

The chain combines TRBV6-1 with TRBJ2-7; 10 bases fit TRBD1. J was trimmed by 3 bases and V by 6 bases; bases with no gene match: 8. Germline lookup yields CDR1 MNHNS and CDR2 SASEGT. This CDR3 contains 15 residues. For the CDR3, the DNA is TGTGCCAGCAGGAGAGGGACAGGGGCGGACTACGAGCAGTACTTC. It yields the protein CASRRGTGADYEQYF.

The chain joins TRBV28 to TRBJ1-5; no definite D call. CDR3 size: 15 residues. Germline values: CDR1 MDHEN, CDR2 SYDVKM. Trimming cost V 8 bases and J 0 bases, with 14 bases left between them. This chain's CDR3 is CASFKYGSSNQPQHF. Written as DNA, the CDR3 is TGTGCCAGCTTTAAATATGGGAGTAGCAATCAGCCCCAGCATTTT.

This chain links TRBV19 with TRBJ2-2; 7 bases are shared with TRBD1. In germline, CDR1 is LNHDA, CDR2 SQIVND (reference sequence). CDR3 length: 15 amino acids. V lost 10 bases to trimming and J lost 2 bases; unmatched junction nucleotides: 10. CDR3: CAIKGGPANTGELFF. The CDR3 DNA reads as TGTGCCATCAAAGGGGGCCCCGCTAACACCGGGGAGCTGTTTTTT.

The rearrangement uses TRBV7-9 and TRBJ2-5; D call uncertain. V lost 1 base to trimming and J lost 0 bases, with 3 bases between them. The germline gives CDR1 SEHNR, CDR2 FQNEAQ (reference sequence). This CDR3 is 13 amino acids long. CDR3 sequence (DNA): TGTGCCAGCAGCTTAGGGTACCAAGAGACCCAGTACTTC. The encoded protein is CASSLGYQETQYF.

This chain links TRBV10-3 with TRBJ2-7, with D possibly TRBD1 on 6 matching bases. The length of the CDR3 is 14 residues. Germline V gene sequence: CDR1 ENHRY, CDR2 SYGVKD. The V gene lost 2 bases and the J gene lost 4 bases, with 12 bases spanning the gap. The CDR3 DNA follows: TGTGCCATCAGTGAGCCGGGGACATCTTACGAGCAGTACTTC. It specifies CAISEPGTSYEQYF.

The gene calls are TRBV5-4 and TRBJ1-2; D unresolved. The CDR3 loop spans 13 amino acids. Germline V gene sequence: CDR1 SGHNT, CDR2 YYREEE (reference sequence). V was shortened by 0 bases and J by 8 bases, with 11 bases between the two germline ends. The CDR3 spells CASSLDRTMGYTF. DNA for the CDR3: TGTGCCAGCAGCTTGGATCGAACTATGGGCTACACCTTC.

With regard to this clone: One junction end disagrees with the germline gene, perhaps due to a read error. The chain uses TRBV5-1 and TRBJ2-3; a possible D gene is TRBD1 (5 bases). The CDR3 runs 15 residues. CDR1 and CDR2 (germline): SGHRS, YFSETQ. This CDR3 reads CASSTQAGITNTQYF. The CDR3 DNA reads as TGCGCCAGCAGCACCCAAGCAGGGATCACAAATACGCAGTATTTT.

This sequence joins TRBV29-1 and TRBJ2-5; D is uncertain. Trimming removed 6 bases at V and 8 bases at J, with 13 bases between. Germline CDR1 and CDR2: SQVTM and ANQGSEA. CDR3 length: 11 residues. Written as DNA, the CDR3 is TGCAGCGTCCTAGACCCCGGTACCCAGTACTTC. Protein sequence: CSVLDPGTQYF.

The V call is TRBV19, the J call TRBJ1-4; D possibly corresponds to TRBD1 (5 bases). The CDR3 consists of 15 residues. The V and J ends lost 3 bases and 2 bases respectively, with 10 bases between them. Looked up from germline, CDR1 is LNHDA and CDR2 is SQIVND (reference sequence). This CDR3 reads CASSISGQTNEKLFF. The DNA for the CDR3 is TGTGCCAGTAGTATTTCGGGGCAGACTAATGAAAAACTGTTTTTT. Based on the CDR3 plus reference TRBV19 and TRBJ1-4, the full variable domain is DGGITQSPKYLFRKEGQNVTLSCEQNLNHDAMYWYRQDPGQGLRLIYYSQIVNDFQKGDIAEGYSVSREKKESFPLTVTSAQKNPTAFYLCASSISGQTNEKLFFGSGTQLSVL.

The chain couples TRBV7-8 to TRBJ1-5; D gene unclear. The CDR3 is 14 amino acids. Germline V gene sequence: CDR1 SGHVS, CDR2 FQNEAQ. Trimming pared 5 bases from V and 3 bases from J, leaving 11 bases between. Written as DNA, the CDR3 is TGTGCCAGCAGCCCTCAGTCTAACAATCAGCCCCAGCATTTT. Translated, it gives CASSPQSNNQPQHF.

This clone was detected only once. The genes are TRBV10-1 and TRBJ1-2; 9 bases fit TRBD1. Germline CDR1 reads WNHNN; CDR2 reads SYGVQD (reference sequence). V gave up 6 bases and J gave up 8 bases; unmatched junction bases: 7. There are 13 residues in the CDR3. Here the CDR3 DNA reads TGCGCCAGCAGCCTTGGACAGGGGAGCGGCTACACCTTC. Amino acids: CASSLGQGSGYTF.

V is TRBV27 and J is TRBJ1-1; D not certain. From germline, CDR1 is MNHEY and CDR2 SMNVEV (reference sequence). V was pared by 3 bases and J by 0 bases, with 5 bases between. This CDR3 has 13 residues. CDR3 bases: TGTGCCAGCAGTTTTCTGGTGAACACTGAAGCTTTCTTT. Amino acids: CASSFLVNTEAFF.

J is TRBJ2-5 and V is TRBV6-1; 8 bases align to TRBD1. V gave up 1 base and J gave up 5 bases; unmatched junction bases: 6. CDR1 is MNHNS, CDR2 SASEGT, per germline. This CDR3 region has 15 residues. The CDR3 DNA follows: TGTGCCAGCAGTGAAGGGACAGGGAGAGGGGAGACCCAGTACTTC. Protein: CASSEGTGRGETQYF.

V and J are TRBV11-3 and TRBJ1-1; 7 nucleotides align to TRBD1. The CDR3 is made up of 14 amino acids. V lost 6 bases to trimming and J lost 1 base; unmatched junction nucleotides: 5. Germline CDR1 and CDR2: SGHNT and YENEEA. This chain's CDR3 is CASRGTGENTEAFF. In DNA, the CDR3 is TGTGCCAGCAGAGGAACAGGGGAGAACACTGAAGCTTTCTTT.

The chain joins TRBV15 to TRBJ1-3, with TRBD1 identical over 7 bases. This CDR3 has 15 residues. Germline loops: CDR1 LNHNV, CDR2 YYDKDF (reference sequence). The V segment lost 5 bases and the J segment 0 bases; nucleotides outside the gene matches: 4. In nucleotides, the CDR3 is TGTGCCACCAGCTCGGGACAGTTCTCTGGAAACACCATATATTTT. This sequence encodes CATSSGQFSGNTIYF.

This clone was observed a handful of times. The chain employs TRBV11-2 and TRBJ1-2; TRBD1 is a possible D gene (5 bases). V shed 0 bases and J shed 0 bases, with 11 bases lying between them. In germline, CDR1 is SGHAT, CDR2 FQNNGV. CDR3 size: 16 residues. The CDR3 loop reads CASSLDGDVTNYGYTF. CDR3 in DNA: TGTGCCAGCAGCTTAGACGGGGACGTTACTAACTATGGCTACACCTTC. Full variable domain (remainder filled in from reference TRBV11-2 and TRBJ1-2): EAGVAQSPRYKIIEKRQSVAFWCNPISGHATLYWYQQILGQGPKLLIQFQNNGVVDDSQLPKDRFSAERLKGVDSTLKIQPAKLEDSAVYLCASSLDGDVTNYGYTFGSGTRLTVV.

The CDR3 spells CASRTADSTDTQYF. The DNA for the CDR3 is TGCGCCAGCAGGACAGCCGATAGCACAGATACGCAGTATTTT. The V and J genes are TRBV5-1 and TRBJ2-3; possibly TRBD1 for D (5 bases). V lost 5 bases and J lost 0, with 10 bases in between. Germline V gene sequence: CDR1 SGHRS, CDR2 YFSETQ. The length of the CDR3 is 14 residues.

The chain employs TRBV6-4 and TRBJ2-5; D remains ambiguous. CDR1 is MRHNA, CDR2 SNTAGT, per germline. This CDR3 has 15 residues. Trimming took 0 bases from V and 4 from J, leaving 12 bases between them. This CDR3 is CASSDSSLERETQYF. The CDR3 coding sequence is TGTGCCAGCAGTGACTCTTCATTGGAGCGAGAGACCCAGTACTTC.

The J gene is TRBJ2-3, the V gene TRBV7-6; perhaps TRBD2 as D (6 bases). The CDR3 has 15 residues. Germline V gives CDR1 SGHVS, CDR2 FNYEAQ. The V gene lost 1 base and the J gene lost 3 bases, with 11 bases spanning the gap. The CDR3 sequence: CASSLERVVTDTQYF. CDR3 nucleotide sequence: TGTGCCAGCAGCTTAGAGCGGGTGGTGACAGATACGCAGTATTTT.